A selection of T cell receptor beta chains follows, all from one sample in a study of shared clonotypes between healthy human individuals. Here immunoSEQ multiplex PCR was the method, and the copy in TCRdb shows in-frame clones only, minus some. Of 1.5 million to 1.9 million clones in the sample, roughly 98% were seen once. Material: naive CD4+ T cells sorted from blood. The receptor set was obtained from a young man in good health. Each CDR3 is given with its conserved first and last residue. D genes are given only for firm matches. A clone size is listed for some rows: how often the clone was seen (once, few, many), or a class if it is expanded.

J gene | D gene | clone size | V gene | CDR3 protein | CDR3 DNA
TRBJ1-2 | . | . | TRBV4-1 | CASSQDSRVTYGYTF | TGCGCCAGCAGCCAAGATTCCAGGGTGACCTATGGCTACACCTTC
TRBJ2-1 | . | . | TRBV19 | CASSAGGTLYNEQFF | TGTGCCAGTAGCGCGGGCGGGACCCTCTACAATGAGCAGTTCTTC
TRBJ2-1 | TRBD1 | . | TRBV5-1 | CASSSLEGTGGAYEQFF | TGCGCCAGCAGCTCACTTGAAGGGACAGGGGGCGCGTATGAGCAGTTCTTC
TRBJ2-7 | . | . | TRBV23-1 | CASSQSKTYYEQYF | TGCGCCAGCAGTCAATCGAAGACCTATTACGAGCAGTACTTC
TRBJ2-2 | TRBD2 | . | TRBV9 | CASSVGTSGRNTGELFF | TGTGCCAGCAGCGTGGGGACTAGCGGGAGAAACACCGGGGAGCTGTTTTTT
TRBJ2-7 | TRBD2 | . | TRBV5-4 | CASSLGLAGTYEQYF | TGTGCCAGCAGCCTAGGACTAGCGGGAACCTACGAGCAGTACTTC
TRBJ2-7 | . | once | TRBV7-8 | CASSLDHPGSREGQYF | TGTGCCAGCAGCTTAGATCACCCAGGCTCGCGAGAAGGGCAGTACTTC
TRBJ2-5 | TRBD2 | . | TRBV11-2 | CASSLGLAGVETQYF | TGTGCCAGCAGCTTAGGGCTAGCGGGAGTAGAGACCCAGTACTTC
TRBJ2-7 | . | once | TRBV11-2 | CASSAGTTYEQYF | TGTGCCAGCAGTGCCGGGACAACCTACGAGCAGTACTTC
TRBJ2-5 | TRBD2 | . | TRBV10-3 | CAISESTSSETQYF | TGTGCCATCAGCGAATCGACTAGCTCCGAGACCCAGTACTTC
TRBJ2-7 | TRBD2 | . | TRBV5-4 | CASSPTSRPYEQYF | TGTGCCAGCAGCCCGACTAGCCGACCCTACGAGCAGTACTTC
TRBJ1-2 | . | . | TRBV4-1 | CASSQDRGGQLIGYGYTF | TGCGCCAGCAGCCAAGATCGAGGTGGGCAGTTAATCGGCTATGGCTACACCTTC
TRBJ2-1 | TRBD2 | . | TRBV5-1 | CASSSAGVSYNEQFF | TGCGCCAGCAGTTCGGCGGGAGTTTCCTACAATGAGCAGTTCTTC
TRBJ2-2 | TRBD1 | . | TRBV18 | CASSPTGTNTGELFF | TGTGCCAGCTCACCGACAGGGACGAACACCGGGGAGCTGTTTTTT
TRBJ2-1 | . | . | TRBV7-3 | CASAQWRDYNEQFF | TGTGCCAGCGCTCAGTGGCGGGACTACAATGAGCAGTTCTTC
TRBJ2-1 | TRBD1 | . | TRBV4-2 | CASSFDGQGAGNEQFF | TGTGCCAGCAGCTTTGACGGACAGGGGGCTGGTAATGAGCAGTTCTTC
TRBJ2-1 | TRBD2 | . | TRBV23-1 | CASSQSRWWREFYNEQFF | TGCGCCAGCAGTCAATCCCGATGGTGGCGGGAGTTCTACAATGAGCAGTTCTTC
TRBJ2-7 | . | . | TRBV5-1 | CASSLGTAGEQYF | TGCGCCAGCAGCTTGGGGACAGCGGGCGAGCAGTACTTC
TRBJ2-1 | . | . | TRBV7-6 | CASSLRGTISYNEQFF | TGTGCCAGCAGCTTACGCGGGACAATCTCCTACAATGAGCAGTTCTTC
TRBJ2-5 | . | . | TRBV4-1 | CASSQGLFQETQYF | TGCGCCAGCAGCCAGGGACTCTTCCAAGAGACCCAGTACTTC
TRBJ2-5 | . | . | TRBV18 | CASSPVGETQYF | TGTGCCAGCTCACCGGTTGGGGAGACCCAGTACTTC
TRBJ1-4 | TRBD1 | . | TRBV2 | CASSGPGTGRDEKLFF | TGTGCCAGCAGCGGTCCCGGGACAGGGAGGGATGAAAAACTGTTTTTT
TRBJ2-7 | TRBD1 | . | TRBV29-1 | CSVHRGYEQYF | TGCAGCGTGCACAGGGGCTACGAGCAGTACTTC
TRBJ2-3 | . | . | TRBV9 | CASSVTVADTQYF | TGTGCCAGCAGCGTGACAGTTGCAGATACGCAGTATTTT
TRBJ1-3 | . | . | TRBV9 | CASSVGRSGNTIYF | TGTGCCAGCAGCGTAGGGAGGTCTGGAAACACCATATATTTT
TRBJ1-5 | . | . | TRBV6-1 | CASSERTAIYQPQHF | TGTGCCAGCAGTGAACGGACGGCAATATATCAGCCCCAGCATTTT
TRBJ2-1 | . | . | TRBV11-2 | CASSRLRASSDNEQFF | TGTGCCAGCAGCAGGTTGCGGGCTAGCTCGGACAATGAGCAGTTCTTC
TRBJ2-5 | TRBD2 | . | TRBV6-1 | CASRIDSGTRQTQYF | TGTGCCAGCAGAATTGATAGCGGGACACGGCAGACCCAGTACTTC
TRBJ1-5 | . | . | TRBV5-4 | CASSFMVGGVGNQPQHF | TGTGCCAGCAGCTTTATGGTCGGGGGGGTTGGCAATCAGCCCCAGCATTTT
TRBJ1-4 | TRBD1 | once | TRBV7-2 | CASSSRDRGEKLFF | TGTGCCAGCAGCTCCCGGGACAGGGGTGAAAAACTGTTTTTT
TRBJ2-1 | TRBD2 | . | TRBV7-8 | CASSLAASGRSYNEQFF | TGTGCCAGCAGCTTAGCGGCTAGCGGGAGGTCCTACAATGAGCAGTTCTTC
TRBJ2-3 | . | . | TRBV28 | CASQGGSSDTQYF | TGTGCCTCCCAGGGGGGCAGCTCGGATACGCAGTATTTT
TRBJ1-4 | . | . | TRBV7-6 | CASSLVGEKLFF | TGTGCCAGCAGCTTAGTGGGGGAAAAACTGTTTTTT
TRBJ2-5 | . | . | TRBV30 | CAWSGAGMETQYF | TGTGCCTGGAGTGGCGCGGGTATGGAGACCCAGTACTTC
TRBJ2-7 | TRBD1 | . | TRBV5-1 | CASSLGDRYIYEQYF | TGCGCCAGCAGCTTGGGGGACAGATACATCTACGAGCAGTACTTC
TRBJ2-5 | . | . | TRBV19 | CASMRQGKEETQYF | TGTGCCAGTATGAGGCAGGGGAAGGAAGAGACCCAGTACTTC
TRBJ1-1 | . | few | TRBV4-1 | CASSQTPGNTEAFF | TGCGCCAGCAGCCAAACCCCAGGGAACACTGAAGCTTTCTTT
TRBJ1-1 | TRBD1 | . | TRBV18 | CASSVLGQGGGNPEAFF | TGTGCCAGCTCAGTTCTGGGACAGGGCGGAGGAAACCCTGAAGCTTTCTTT
TRBJ1-2 | . | . | TRBV19 | CASSTPTASYGYTF | TGTGCCAGTAGTACACCGACAGCCTCCTATGGCTACACCTTC
TRBJ2-1 | TRBD2 | . | TRBV20-1 | CRAGDEQFF | TGTAGGGCGGGGGATGAGCAGTTCTTC
TRBJ2-1 | TRBD1 | . | TRBV18 | CASSPWTGNLGEQFF | TGTGCCAGCTCACCGTGGACAGGGAATCTGGGTGAGCAGTTCTTC